This T cell receptor beta chain was profiled in a study of cytomegalovirus exposure and HLA in healthy donors. As concerns this clone: As yet, its antigen is unknown.

TCRdb keeps only in-frame clones here, not all; method: immunoSEQ multiplex PCR. The sample has 260,000 or so clones, around nine tenths seen once. Whole-study findings and limits: Using the classifier, cytomegalovirus status was reportedly diagnosed with high specificity and sensitivity. Most TCR sequences proved rare, with some public TCRs found in many donors. Subsequent analysis of the approximately 110 validation repertoires found a tendency for first-cohort TCR clusters to co-occur.

Separate from the roughly 670-subject first cohort, the roughly 130-subject validation cohort was the one that the donors belonged to. The CDR3 sequence is 12 residues long. V dropped 6 bases and J dropped 7; count of bases not matched to a gene: 3. CDR1 MNHEY and CDR2 SVGAGI come from the germline V gene. Specimen: PBMCs. This rearrangement joins TRBV6-5 to TRBJ2-1; 7 bases align to TRBD1. The receptor's source is a man aged 18 to 29 in good health and CMV-seronegative. CDR3: CASSRDSNEQFF. CDR3 DNA: TGTGCCAGCAGCAGGGACAGTAATGAGCAGTTCTTC.